The 12 T cell receptor beta chains presented below share a single source sample, sequenced in a study of shared clonotypes between healthy human individuals. The repertoire was sequenced with immunoSEQ multiplex PCR; TCRdb's copy has only in-frame clones and lacks some. The sample lists some 2.4 million clones; 90% to 95% were seen once. The sample comprised naive CD4+ T cells from PBMCs. Subset in this sample: CD45RA+ positively selected. Receptor source: a man between 18 and 29 years old in good health. Some clones in this sample may be carry-over from other donors' samples.

In this sample, this clone turned up once. Other DNA sequences within the sample encode an identical CDR3. This chain connects TRBV20-1 to TRBJ2-1; D is unresolved. The CDR3 consists of 10 residues. V gave up 4 bases and J gave up 7 bases, with 5 bases separating them. In germline, CDR1 is DFQATT, CDR2 SNEGSKA (reference sequence). CDR3 amino acids: CSATLNEQFF. CDR3 nucleotides: TGCAGTGCTACTCTAAATGAGCAGTTCTTC.

The gene calls are TRBV5-1 and TRBJ1-2; D might be TRBD1 (5 bases). Trimming stripped 0 bases from V and 8 bases from J, with 20 bases between. Germline assignment: CDR1 SGHRS and CDR2 YFSETQ. The CDR3 runs 16 residues. CDR3 in amino acids: CASSLARGAQVSGYTF. In DNA form, the CDR3 reads TGCGCCAGCAGCTTGGCTCGTGGGGCGCAGGTCTCGGGCTACACCTTC.

The genes are TRBV9 and TRBJ2-1; no clear D. V was cut by 8 bases and J by 6 bases, with 12 bases left in between. The length of the CDR3 is 12 residues. Germline V lookup: CDR1 SGDLS, CDR2 YYNGEE. The CDR3 coding sequence is TGTGCCAGACGCGAAAGTCCCAATGAGCAGTTCTTC. This gives the protein CARRESPNEQFF. Full variable domain (remainder filled in from reference TRBV9 and TRBJ2-1): DSGVTQTPKHLITATGQRVTLRCSPRSGDLSVYWYQQSLDQGLQFLIQYYNGEERAKGNILERFSAQQFPDLHSELNLSSLELGDSALYFCARRESPNEQFFGPGTRLTVL.

Concerning this clone: The same CDR3 can be traced to other DNA sequences in this sample. The chain employs TRBV18 and TRBJ2-6; no clear D gene. V dropped 2 bases and J dropped 2 bases, with 7 bases sitting between them. CDR3 length equals 15 residues. CDR1 and CDR2 (germline): KGHSH, LQKENI. The CDR3 region is CASSPGVPGANVLTF. The CDR3, as DNA: TGTGCCAGCTCACCAGGGGTCCCTGGGGCCAACGTCCTGACTTTC.

This chain links TRBV28 with TRBJ2-7, with TRBD1 matching 8 bases. The CDR3 length is 15 residues. CDR1 and CDR2 from the germline V gene are MDHEN and SYDVKM. The J segment lost 6 bases and the V segment lost 6 bases, leaving 13 bases of the junction unmatched. The CDR3 here is CASRTGQGNPLEQYF. Here the CDR3 DNA reads TGTGCCAGCAGAACAGGACAGGGTAATCCCCTCGAGCAGTACTTC. Together with reference TRBV28 and TRBJ2-7, the CDR3 gives the full variable domain: DVKVTQSSRYLVKRTGEKVFLECVQDMDHENMFWYRQDPGLGLRLIYFSYDVKMKEKGDIPEGYSVSREKKERFSLILESASTNQTSMYLCASRTGQGNPLEQYFGPGTRLTVT.

As concerns this clone: The identical CDR3 is also encoded by other nucleotide sequences in the sample. V and J are TRBV2 and TRBJ2-5, with 7 bases that match TRBD1. Germline CDR1 SNHLY, CDR2 FYNNEI. J gave up 4 bases and V 2 bases, and 4 bases lay outside the gene matches. The CDR3 covers 14 residues. CDR3 DNA: TGTGCCAGCAGTGAAACAGGGGTCCGAGAGACCCAGTACTTC. Translating gives CASSETGVRETQYF.

This chain links TRBV10-2 with TRBJ1-6, with TRBD1 identical over 9 bases. Losses at the gene ends were 8 bases for V and 7 bases for J; bases not matched to a gene: 3. In germline, CDR1 is WSHSY, CDR2 SAAADI. The CDR3 loop spans 13 amino acids. CDR3 DNA sequence: TGCGCCAGCTGGGACAGGGTGAATTCACCCCTCCACTTT. Translated, it gives CASWDRVNSPLHF.

The rearrangement links TRBV6-5 to TRBJ1-6; no firm D call. Germline CDR1 is MNHEY and CDR2 is SVGAGI. The V end was cut by 2 bases, the J end by 7 bases, with 9 bases between. The CDR3 spans 14 residues. The CDR3 region is CASSYIAENSPLHF. CDR3 bases: TGTGCCAGCAGTTACATAGCAGAGAATTCACCCCTCCACTTT.

The chain joins TRBV5-1 to TRBJ2-1; TRBD2 matches 11 bases. CDR1 is SGHRS and CDR2 is YFSETQ in the germline V gene. After removal of 3 bases from V and 8 bases from J, the junction contained 10 bases not matched to a gene. The CDR3 consists of 16 residues. CDR3 coding DNA: TGCGCCAGCAGCTGGGGTGCTAGCGGGAGGTGGGATGAGCAGTTCTTC. It encodes CASSWGASGRWDEQFF.

The chain recombines TRBV5-1 with TRBJ1-1, with 7 bases lining up with TRBD1. Trimming at V came to 0 bases and at J to 5 bases, leaving 7 bases not matched to a gene. CDR3 size: 15 residues. Germline CDR1 SGHRS, CDR2 YFSETQ. The CDR3 region has the DNA TGCGCCAGCAGCTTGGGTCGACAGGGCGGGACTGAAGCTTTCTTT. Translating it yields CASSLGRQGGTEAFF.

DNA for the CDR3: TGTGCCAGCAGTTCCCGGTTGGGCGGGGAATACAATGAGCAGTTCTTC. Amino acids: CASSSRLGGEYNEQFF. The chain joins TRBV6-5 to TRBJ2-1, with a tentative D call TRBD2 (6 bases). The CDR3 spans 16 residues. V was clipped by 4 bases and J by 4 bases, with 17 bases between them. Per the germline V gene, CDR1 is MNHEY and CDR2 is SVGAGI.

The CDR3 DNA follows: TGTGCCAGCAGCCCTGGCCCTAAATTCCGGAACTCTGGAAACACCATATATTTT. This gives the protein CASSPGPKFRNSGNTIYF. The chain joins TRBV9 to TRBJ1-3; D ambiguous. CDR1 SGDLS and CDR2 YYNGEE come from the germline V gene. This CDR3 comprises 18 residues. V was clipped by 4 bases and J by 0 bases, with 20 bases between them.